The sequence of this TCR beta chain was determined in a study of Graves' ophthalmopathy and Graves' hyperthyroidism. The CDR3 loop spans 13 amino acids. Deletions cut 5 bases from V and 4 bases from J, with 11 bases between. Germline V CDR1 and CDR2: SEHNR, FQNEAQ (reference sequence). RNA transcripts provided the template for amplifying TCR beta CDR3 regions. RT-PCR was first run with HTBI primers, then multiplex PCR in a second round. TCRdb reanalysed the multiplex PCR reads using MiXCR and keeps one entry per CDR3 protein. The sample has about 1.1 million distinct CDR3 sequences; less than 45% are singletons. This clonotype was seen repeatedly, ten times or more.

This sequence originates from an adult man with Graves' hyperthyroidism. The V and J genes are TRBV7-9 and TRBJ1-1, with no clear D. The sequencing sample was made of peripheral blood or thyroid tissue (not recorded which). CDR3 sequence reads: CASSENLGTEAFF. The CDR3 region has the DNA TGTGCCAGCAGCGAGAATCTAGGCACTGAAGCTTTCTTT.